This is a list of T cell receptor beta chains from one sample in a study of graft-versus-host responses after intestinal transplantation. Their target antigens are unknown. Clones were read by immunoSEQ multiplex PCR, and TCRdb kept only the in-frame ones, dropping some. Found here are 90,000 to 150,000 clones, approximately 92% of them singletons; the top ten hold around 0.12%. The source was unstimulated CD4+ T cells sorted from spleen or lymph node cells, collected before intestinal transplant. The receptors were gathered from a human donor who received an intestinal transplant. Both conserved end residues are part of each CDR3. D genes are given only for firm matches. Only part of the rows carry a size: once, few, many, or a class if the clone is expanded.

clone_size: .
v_call: TRBV7-2
j_call: TRBJ1-5
d_call: TRBD1
cdr3_aa: CASSLGDRLYSNQPQHF
cdr3_nt: TGTGCCAGCAGCTTAGGGGACAGACTTTATAGCAATCAGCCCCAGCATTTT

clone_size: .
v_call: TRBV6-1
j_call: TRBJ1-2
d_call: TRBD1
cdr3_aa: CASSANRGQVDGYTF
cdr3_nt: TGTGCCAGCAGTGCTAACAGGGGGCAGGTTGATGGCTACACCTTC

clone_size: .
v_call: TRBV7-8
j_call: TRBJ2-5
d_call: .
cdr3_aa: CASSKRTGQETQYF
cdr3_nt: TGTGCCAGCAGCAAAAGGACTGGGCAAGAGACCCAGTACTTC

clone_size: .
v_call: TRBV29-1
j_call: TRBJ2-1
d_call: TRBD2
cdr3_aa: CSVELLAGNNEQFF
cdr3_nt: TGCAGCGTTGAGCTACTAGCGGGAAACAATGAGCAGTTCTTC

clone_size: .
v_call: TRBV5-6
j_call: TRBJ2-7
d_call: .
cdr3_aa: CASSVYYYEQYF
cdr3_nt: TGTGCCAGCAGCGTATACTACTACGAGCAGTACTTC

clone_size: .
v_call: TRBV7-9
j_call: TRBJ2-1
d_call: TRBD2
cdr3_aa: CASSLLAGVGNEQFF
cdr3_nt: TGTGCCAGCAGCTTATTAGCGGGAGTAGGAAATGAGCAGTTCTTC

clone_size: .
v_call: TRBV27
j_call: TRBJ2-7
d_call: .
cdr3_aa: CASSPFEGNEQYF
cdr3_nt: TGTGCCAGCAGCCCCTTTGAGGGAAACGAGCAGTACTTC

clone_size: .
v_call: TRBV9
j_call: TRBJ2-2
d_call: TRBD1
cdr3_aa: CASSTRTGSTGELFF
cdr3_nt: TGTGCCAGCAGCACCAGGACAGGGAGCACCGGGGAGCTGTTTTTT

clone_size: .
v_call: TRBV7-3
j_call: TRBJ1-1
d_call: .
cdr3_aa: CASSLRQDTEAFF
cdr3_nt: TGTGCCAGCAGCTTAAGACAGGACACTGAAGCTTTCTTT

clone_size: .
v_call: TRBV6-5
j_call: TRBJ1-1
d_call: .
cdr3_aa: CASSYSWGQENTEAFF
cdr3_nt: TGTGCCAGCAGTTACTCGTGGGGTCAAGAGAACACTGAAGCTTTCTTT

clone_size: .
v_call: TRBV20-1
j_call: TRBJ1-2
d_call: .
cdr3_aa: CSARGVYGYTF
cdr3_nt: TGCAGTGCTAGAGGAGTCTATGGCTACACCTTC

clone_size: .
v_call: TRBV5-1
j_call: TRBJ2-1
d_call: .
cdr3_aa: CASSLGGNTYNEQFF
cdr3_nt: TGCGCCAGCAGCCTGGGGGGAAATACCTACAATGAGCAGTTCTTC

clone_size: .
v_call: TRBV11-2
j_call: TRBJ1-4
d_call: TRBD1
cdr3_aa: CASSKTGRGEKLFF
cdr3_nt: TGTGCCAGCAGCAAGACAGGGAGGGGTGAAAAACTGTTTTTT

clone_size: .
v_call: TRBV5-1
j_call: TRBJ2-1
d_call: .
cdr3_aa: CASSADARTYSEQFF
cdr3_nt: TGCGCCAGCAGTGCGGACGCACGCACCTACAGTGAGCAGTTCTTC

clone_size: .
v_call: TRBV19
j_call: TRBJ2-7
d_call: TRBD2
cdr3_aa: CASSKGLEKYF
cdr3_nt: TGTGCCAGTAGTAAAGGACTAGAGAAGTACTTC

clone_size: few
v_call: TRBV18
j_call: TRBJ1-5
d_call: .
cdr3_aa: CASSPRHDNQPQHF
cdr3_nt: TGTGCCAGCTCACCAAGACACGACAATCAGCCCCAGCATTTT

clone_size: .
v_call: TRBV7-3
j_call: TRBJ2-5
d_call: .
cdr3_aa: CASSLQAGSGETQYF
cdr3_nt: TGTGCCAGCAGCTTACAGGCGGGGTCGGGGGAGACCCAGTACTTC

clone_size: .
v_call: TRBV19
j_call: TRBJ2-1
d_call: TRBD2
cdr3_aa: CASSSGRGEQFF
cdr3_nt: TGTGCCAGTAGTAGCGGGAGGGGTGAGCAGTTCTTC

clone_size: few
v_call: TRBV2
j_call: TRBJ1-1
d_call: .
cdr3_aa: CASSEALRQVEAFF
cdr3_nt: TGTGCCAGCAGTGAAGCGCTTCGACAGGTTGAAGCTTTCTTT

clone_size: once
v_call: TRBV5-4
j_call: TRBJ2-2
d_call: TRBD2
cdr3_aa: CASSLRVLAGVAGELFF
cdr3_nt: TGTGCCAGCAGCTTGAGGGTTCTAGCGGGAGTGGCCGGGGAGCTGTTTTTT

clone_size: few
v_call: TRBV5-1
j_call: TRBJ2-7
d_call: .
cdr3_aa: CASSSGRLHEEQYF
cdr3_nt: TGCGCCAGCAGTTCGGGACGGCTTCACGAAGAGCAGTACTTC

clone_size: once
v_call: TRBV6-1
j_call: TRBJ1-2
d_call: .
cdr3_aa: CASSVVGQSYGYTF
cdr3_nt: TGTGCCAGCAGTGTAGTGGGGCAGAGCTATGGCTACACCTTC

clone_size: .
v_call: TRBV10-1
j_call: TRBJ2-7
d_call: .
cdr3_aa: CASSETASGTHSYEQYF
cdr3_nt: TGCGCCAGCAGTGAGACTGCCTCTGGGACACACTCCTACGAGCAGTACTTC

clone_size: .
v_call: TRBV5-1
j_call: TRBJ2-2
d_call: .
cdr3_aa: CASSLMGGTNTGELFF
cdr3_nt: TGCGCCAGCAGCTTGATGGGGGGCACGAACACCGGGGAGCTGTTTTTT

clone_size: .
v_call: TRBV28
j_call: TRBJ2-1
d_call: TRBD2
cdr3_aa: CASRWTSGRNEQFF
cdr3_nt: TGTGCCAGCAGGTGGACTAGCGGGAGAAATGAGCAGTTCTTC

clone_size: .
v_call: TRBV5-6
j_call: TRBJ1-4
d_call: .
cdr3_aa: CASSLDPRTHNEKLFF
cdr3_nt: TGTGCCAGCAGCTTGGACCCCCGTACCCATAATGAAAAACTGTTTTTT

clone_size: .
v_call: TRBV30
j_call: TRBJ2-6
d_call: .
cdr3_aa: CAWSPWTSGANVLTF
cdr3_nt: TGTGCCTGGAGTCCCTGGACCTCTGGGGCCAACGTCCTGACTTTC

clone_size: once
v_call: TRBV29-1
j_call: TRBJ2-2
d_call: TRBD1
cdr3_aa: CSVAVLWDSSTGELFF
cdr3_nt: TGCAGCGTTGCCGTCTTGTGGGACAGTTCCACCGGGGAGCTGTTTTTT

clone_size: .
v_call: TRBV9
j_call: TRBJ2-3
d_call: TRBD2
cdr3_aa: CASSSPGTSGRAWVSTDTQYF
cdr3_nt: TGTGCCAGCAGCTCTCCCGGGACTAGCGGGAGGGCCTGGGTGAGTACAGATACGCAGTATTTT

clone_size: .
v_call: TRBV11-2
j_call: TRBJ1-6
d_call: .
cdr3_aa: CASSLETDNSPLHF
cdr3_nt: TGTGCCAGCAGCTTAGAGACAGATAATTCACCCCTCCACTTT

clone_size: .
v_call: TRBV5-1
j_call: TRBJ2-7
d_call: .
cdr3_aa: CASSLDFPTSRYEQYF
cdr3_nt: TGCGCCAGCAGCTTGGATTTCCCTACTTCACGGTACGAGCAGTACTTC

clone_size: .
v_call: TRBV27
j_call: TRBJ2-1
d_call: TRBD2
cdr3_aa: CASRKGTSGSTEQFF
cdr3_nt: TGTGCCAGCAGGAAAGGGACTAGCGGGAGTACTGAGCAGTTCTTC

clone_size: .
v_call: TRBV5-1
j_call: TRBJ2-3
d_call: TRBD2
cdr3_aa: CASSAPSLGGIDAGETDTQYF
cdr3_nt: TGCGCCAGCAGCGCGCCCAGCTTGGGAGGGATAGACGCAGGAGAAACAGATACGCAGTATTTT

clone_size: once
v_call: TRBV7-3
j_call: TRBJ1-1
d_call: .
cdr3_aa: CASSPTRTDQAFF
cdr3_nt: TGTGCCAGCAGCCCGACGCGGACGGACCAAGCTTTCTTT

clone_size: .
v_call: TRBV5-1
j_call: TRBJ2-2
d_call: .
cdr3_aa: CASRGLGNTGELFF
cdr3_nt: TGCGCCAGCCGGGGCCTGGGGAACACCGGGGAGCTGTTTTTT

clone_size: .
v_call: TRBV18
j_call: TRBJ2-1
d_call: TRBD2
cdr3_aa: CASSLLPSSGSYNEQFF
cdr3_nt: TGTGCCAGCTCACTTTTACCCTCTAGCGGCTCCTACAATGAGCAGTTCTTC

clone_size: .
v_call: TRBV18
j_call: TRBJ2-7
d_call: TRBD1
cdr3_aa: CASSPDRVKYEQYF
cdr3_nt: TGTGCCAGCTCACCGGACAGGGTAAAATACGAGCAGTACTTC

clone_size: once
v_call: TRBV7-7
j_call: TRBJ2-5
d_call: TRBD1
cdr3_aa: CASSLGVGQGRETQYF
cdr3_nt: TGTGCTAGCAGCTTAGGAGTGGGACAGGGTCGGGAGACCCAGTACTTC

clone_size: .
v_call: TRBV7-3
j_call: TRBJ2-3
d_call: .
cdr3_aa: CASSLTAGAALTDTQYF
cdr3_nt: TGTGCCAGCAGCTTGACAGCGGGCGCAGCCCTCACAGATACGCAGTATTTT

clone_size: .
v_call: TRBV5-1
j_call: TRBJ1-1
d_call: .
cdr3_aa: CASSLDTNTEAFF
cdr3_nt: TGCGCCAGCAGCTTAGACACGAACACTGAAGCTTTCTTT

clone_size: .
v_call: TRBV28
j_call: TRBJ2-7
d_call: TRBD1
cdr3_aa: CASRLRGDREYEQYF
cdr3_nt: TGTGCCAGCAGGTTAAGGGGGGACAGGGAGTACGAGCAGTACTTC

clone_size: .
v_call: TRBV2
j_call: TRBJ1-2
d_call: .
cdr3_aa: CASRLDMDYGYTF
cdr3_nt: TGTGCCAGCAGGCTGGACATGGACTATGGCTACACCTTC

clone_size: once
v_call: TRBV30
j_call: TRBJ1-5
d_call: .
cdr3_aa: CAWRQAKNQPQHF
cdr3_nt: TGTGCCTGGAGACAGGCGAAAAATCAGCCCCAGCATTTT

clone_size: .
v_call: TRBV18
j_call: TRBJ2-1
d_call: .
cdr3_aa: CASSPPVRGADNEQFF
cdr3_nt: TGTGCCAGCTCACCACCCGTCCGCGGAGCCGACAATGAGCAGTTCTTC

clone_size: few
v_call: TRBV4-1
j_call: TRBJ1-4
d_call: .
cdr3_aa: CASSQGWGGATEKLFF
cdr3_nt: TGCGCCAGCAGCCAAGGTTGGGGAGGGGCTACTGAAAAACTGTTTTTT

clone_size: .
v_call: TRBV18
j_call: TRBJ2-7
d_call: .
cdr3_aa: CASSPGGGGGSYEQYF
cdr3_nt: TGTGCCAGCTCACCCGGCGGGGGAGGGGGATCCTACGAGCAGTACTTC

clone_size: .
v_call: TRBV2
j_call: TRBJ2-7
d_call: .
cdr3_aa: CASISNSYEQYF
cdr3_nt: TGTGCCAGCATCTCCAACTCCTACGAGCAGTACTTC

clone_size: .
v_call: TRBV19
j_call: TRBJ1-1
d_call: TRBD1
cdr3_aa: CASIPQGGNTEAFF
cdr3_nt: TGTGCCAGTATCCCACAGGGGGGGAACACTGAAGCTTTCTTT

clone_size: few
v_call: TRBV18
j_call: TRBJ1-1
d_call: .
cdr3_aa: CASSLSGGTEAFF
cdr3_nt: TGTGCCAGCTCACTGAGTGGGGGAACTGAAGCTTTCTTT

clone_size: .
v_call: TRBV29-1
j_call: TRBJ2-3
d_call: .
cdr3_aa: CSVEVPGLPSTDTQYF
cdr3_nt: TGCAGCGTTGAAGTACCAGGACTACCCAGCACAGATACGCAGTATTTT

clone_size: once
v_call: TRBV7-3
j_call: TRBJ1-5
d_call: TRBD1
cdr3_aa: CASRSPLGTGKQPQHF
cdr3_nt: TGTGCCAGCAGAAGTCCCTTGGGGACAGGGAAACAGCCCCAGCATTTT

clone_size: .
v_call: TRBV7-9
j_call: TRBJ2-7
d_call: .
cdr3_aa: CASSLGRSPYEQYF
cdr3_nt: TGTGCCAGCAGCTTAGGCAGATCCCCCTACGAGCAGTACTTC

clone_size: .
v_call: TRBV27
j_call: TRBJ2-3
d_call: .
cdr3_aa: CASSLSNRGLTVRTDTQYF
cdr3_nt: TGTGCCAGCAGTTTATCGAATCGAGGGTTAACAGTAAGGACAGATACGCAGTATTTT

clone_size: .
v_call: TRBV6-6
j_call: TRBJ1-1
d_call: .
cdr3_aa: CASSYSDNRATEAFF
cdr3_nt: TGTGCCAGCAGTTACTCGGATAACCGGGCGACTGAAGCTTTCTTT

clone_size: .
v_call: TRBV9
j_call: TRBJ1-3
d_call: .
cdr3_aa: CASSVLPGGAGNTIYF
cdr3_nt: TGTGCCAGCAGCGTATTGCCGGGAGGGGCTGGAAACACCATATATTTT

clone_size: .
v_call: TRBV7-9
j_call: TRBJ1-2
d_call: .
cdr3_aa: CASSAGGTFYGYTF
cdr3_nt: TGTGCCAGCAGCGCCGGGGGCACATTCTATGGCTACACCTTC

clone_size: .
v_call: TRBV12-5
j_call: TRBJ2-7
d_call: TRBD1
cdr3_aa: CASGLVTYRDRSYEQYF
cdr3_nt: TGTGCTAGTGGTTTAGTTACATATCGGGACAGATCCTACGAGCAGTACTTC

clone_size: .
v_call: TRBV6-1
j_call: TRBJ1-1
d_call: .
cdr3_aa: CASTIYGTGLTEAFF
cdr3_nt: TGTGCCAGCACCATTTACGGTACAGGGCTGACTGAAGCTTTCTTT

clone_size: .
v_call: TRBV6-5
j_call: TRBJ2-6
d_call: .
cdr3_aa: CASTLRRSGANVLTF
cdr3_nt: TGTGCCAGCACTCTACGACGATCTGGGGCCAACGTCCTGACTTTC

clone_size: .
v_call: TRBV27
j_call: TRBJ1-4
d_call: .
cdr3_aa: CASSPGPSRGNEKLFF
cdr3_nt: TGTGCCAGCAGCCCAGGCCCGAGCAGGGGAAATGAAAAACTGTTTTTT